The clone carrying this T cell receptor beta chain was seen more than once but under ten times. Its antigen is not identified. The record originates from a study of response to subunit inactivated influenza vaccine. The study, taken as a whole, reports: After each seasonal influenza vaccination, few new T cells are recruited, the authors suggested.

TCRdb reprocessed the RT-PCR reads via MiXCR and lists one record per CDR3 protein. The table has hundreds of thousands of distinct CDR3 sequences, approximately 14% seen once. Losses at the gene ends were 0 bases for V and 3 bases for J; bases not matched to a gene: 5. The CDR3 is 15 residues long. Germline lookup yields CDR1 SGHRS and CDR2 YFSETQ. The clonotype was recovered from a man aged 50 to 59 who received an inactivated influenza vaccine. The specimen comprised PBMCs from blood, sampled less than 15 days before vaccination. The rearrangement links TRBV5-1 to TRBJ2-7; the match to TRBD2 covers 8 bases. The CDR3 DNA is TGCGCCAGCAGCTTGGGCCCGACTAGCGACTACGAGCAGTACTTC. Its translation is CASSLGPTSDYEQYF.